This T cell receptor beta chain was identified in a study of shared clonotypes between healthy human individuals. The donors, all of them Caucasian adults, lived in Nashville, Tennessee. V lost 11 bases and J lost 2, with 13 bases in between. The CDR3 has 12 residues. Germline CDR1 SGHTA, CDR2 FQGNSA. Here immunoSEQ multiplex PCR was the method, and the copy in TCRdb shows in-frame clones only, minus some. The data hold about 2.4 million clones, with over 85% observed a single time. The sample taken for sequencing was naive CD4+ T cells sorted from blood. The subset: CD45RA+ positively selected. The chain uses TRBV7-2 and TRBJ2-7, with D possibly being TRBD2 (5 bases). This clonotype was obtained from a man younger than 35 in good health. The CDR3: CASSNGAYEQYF. The CDR3 DNA reads as TGTGCCTCCTCTAACGGGGCCTACGAGCAGTACTTC. The full variable domain, rest sourced from reference TRBV7-2 and TRBJ2-7, is GAGVSQSPSNKVTEKGKDVELRCDPISGHTALYWYRQSLGQGLEFLIYFQGNSAPDKSGLPSDRFSAERTGGSVSTLTIQRTQQEDSAVYLCASSNGAYEQYFGPGTRLTVT.